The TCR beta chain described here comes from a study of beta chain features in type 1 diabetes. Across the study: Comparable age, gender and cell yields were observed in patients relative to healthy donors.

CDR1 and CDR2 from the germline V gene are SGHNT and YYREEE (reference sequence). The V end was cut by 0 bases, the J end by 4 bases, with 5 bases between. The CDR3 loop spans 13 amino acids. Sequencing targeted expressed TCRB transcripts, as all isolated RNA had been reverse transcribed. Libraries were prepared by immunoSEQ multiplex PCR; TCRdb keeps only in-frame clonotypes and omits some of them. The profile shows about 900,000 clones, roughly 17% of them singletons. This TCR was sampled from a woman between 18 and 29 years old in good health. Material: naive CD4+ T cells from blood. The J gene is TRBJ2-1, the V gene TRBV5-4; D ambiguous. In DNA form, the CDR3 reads TGTGCCAGCAGCTTGGTAGGGTACAATGAGCAGTTCTTC. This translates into CASSLVGYNEQFF.